This is a list of T cell receptor beta chains from one sample in a study of cytomegalovirus exposure and HLA in healthy donors. The protocol was immunoSEQ multiplex PCR, while the TCRdb copy is restricted to in-frame clones and leaves out a portion. This table has 85,000 to 90,000 clones, 67% appearing once. The material sequenced was PBMCs. The receptors come from a young man in good health and CMV-seronegative. Each CDR3 is given with its conserved first and last residue. The D gene is left open where the match is weak. Some rows have no size entry. The others give once, few or many, or a class for an expanded clone.

J gene,D gene,clone size,V gene,CDR3 DNA,CDR3 protein
TRBJ2-1,TRBD2,.,TRBV9,TGTGCCAGCAGCACAGACCTAGCGGACCCTTACAATGAGCAGTTCTTC,CASSTDLADPYNEQFF
TRBJ2-1,TRBD1,.,TRBV9,TGTGCCAGCAGCGTATTAGGACAGGGATCCTACAATGAGCAGTTCTTC,CASSVLGQGSYNEQFF
TRBJ1-1,TRBD1,.,TRBV4-3,TGCGCCAGCAGCCAAGATCGGGGACAGGGGAAGTGGCTCACTGAAGCTTTCTTT,CASSQDRGQGKWLTEAFF
TRBJ2-5,.,.,TRBV5-1,TGCGCCAGCAGCAATCTGCAGAGCGGTATGCAAGAGACCCAGTACTTC,CASSNLQSGMQETQYF
TRBJ2-3,.,.,TRBV6-5,TGTGCCAGCAGAGGAGCAGATACGCAGTATTTT,CASRGADTQYF
TRBJ1-1,.,.,TRBV13,TGTGCCAGCAGCTTCAAGGGGATTAGCCCTGAAGCTTTCTTT,CASSFKGISPEAFF
TRBJ1-2,.,.,TRBV5-5,TGTGCCAGCATCGAAGAGAGTGGGGGGTATCACTATGGCTACACCTTC,CASIEESGGYHYGYTF
TRBJ1-5,.,few,TRBV19,TGTGCCAGTAGTATTGGGGCGCCCAGTGAGGGCAATCAGCCCCAGCATTTT,CASSIGAPSEGNQPQHF
TRBJ2-7,.,.,TRBV2,TGTGCCAGCAGTGGGGAGGAACTATACGAGCAGTACTTC,CASSGEELYEQYF
TRBJ1-5,.,.,TRBV12-5,TGTGCTAGTGGTTCCCAGCGGCCCCAGCATTTT,CASGSQRPQHF
TRBJ2-7,.,.,TRBV30,TGTGCCTGGAGTGACGGGTACGAGCAGTACTTC,CAWSDGYEQYF
TRBJ2-3,.,.,TRBV7-6,TGTGCCAGCAGCTCATGGACAGGGAGGGCGGGAGATACGCAGTATTTT,CASSSWTGRAGDTQYF
TRBJ2-5,.,few,TRBV7-9,TGTGCCAGCAGCTTAGGAGGAGAAGAAGAGACCCAGTACTTC,CASSLGGEEETQYF
TRBJ1-2,.,once,TRBV27,TGTGCCAGCGGGAGTCCCGAGGATGGCTACACCTTC,CASGSPEDGYTF
TRBJ2-5,TRBD2,few,TRBV11-3,TGTGCCAGCAGCTTAGGAGGCGGGGGTGCAGAAAATAAAGAGACCCAGTACTTC,CASSLGGGGAENKETQYF
TRBJ2-1,TRBD1,.,TRBV28,TGTGCCAGCAGTTCCTGGACAGGAAGGGTGGATGAGCAGTTCTTC,CASSSWTGRVDEQFF
TRBJ1-2,.,.,TRBV7-9,TGTGCCAGCAGCCCAGAGGACTATGGCTACACCTTC,CASSPEDYGYTF
TRBJ2-1,TRBD2,.,TRBV4-1,TGCGCCAGCAGCCAAACTAGCGGGGTTTACAATGAGCAGTTCTTC,CASSQTSGVYNEQFF